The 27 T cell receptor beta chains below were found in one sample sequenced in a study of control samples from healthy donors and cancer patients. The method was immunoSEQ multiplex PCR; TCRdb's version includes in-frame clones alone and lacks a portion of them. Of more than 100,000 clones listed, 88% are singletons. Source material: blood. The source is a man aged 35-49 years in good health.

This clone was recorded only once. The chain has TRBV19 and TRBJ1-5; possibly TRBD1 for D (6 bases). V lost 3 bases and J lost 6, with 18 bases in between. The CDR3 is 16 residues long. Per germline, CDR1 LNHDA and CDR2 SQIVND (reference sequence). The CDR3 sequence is CASSMQEQGSGQPQHF. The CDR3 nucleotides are TGTGCCAGTAGTATGCAGGAACAGGGATCAGGTCAGCCCCAGCATTTT.

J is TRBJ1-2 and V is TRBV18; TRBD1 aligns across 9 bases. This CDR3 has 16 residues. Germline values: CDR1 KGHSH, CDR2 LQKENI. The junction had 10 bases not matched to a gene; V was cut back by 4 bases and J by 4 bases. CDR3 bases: TGTGCCAGCTCACAAACGTTACAGGGGGCCAGCTATGGCTACACCTTC. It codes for CASSQTLQGASYGYTF.

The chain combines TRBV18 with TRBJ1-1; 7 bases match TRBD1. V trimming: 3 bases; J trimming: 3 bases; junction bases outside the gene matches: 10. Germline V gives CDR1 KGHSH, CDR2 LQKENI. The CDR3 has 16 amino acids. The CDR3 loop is CASSPAGPGQHTEAFF. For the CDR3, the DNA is TGTGCCAGCTCACCGGCAGGTCCGGGACAGCACACTGAAGCTTTCTTT.

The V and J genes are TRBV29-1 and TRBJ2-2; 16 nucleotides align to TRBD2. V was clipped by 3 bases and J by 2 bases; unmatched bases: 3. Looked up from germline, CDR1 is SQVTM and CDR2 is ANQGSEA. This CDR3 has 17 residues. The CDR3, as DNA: TGCAGCGTTGAGGGACTAGCGGGGGGGCCTAACACCGGGGAGCTGTTTTTT. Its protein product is CSVEGLAGGPNTGELFF.

The CDR3, as DNA: TGTGCCAGCACCAGGACGGACAGCCAAGAGACCCAGTACTTC. It codes for CASTRTDSQETQYF. The chain has TRBV2 and TRBJ2-5; weak D call: TRBD1 (6 bases). V was shortened by 7 bases and J by 1 base, with 13 bases between the two germline ends. The V gene's germline CDR1 is SNHLY and CDR2 FYNNEI. The length of the CDR3 is 14 residues.

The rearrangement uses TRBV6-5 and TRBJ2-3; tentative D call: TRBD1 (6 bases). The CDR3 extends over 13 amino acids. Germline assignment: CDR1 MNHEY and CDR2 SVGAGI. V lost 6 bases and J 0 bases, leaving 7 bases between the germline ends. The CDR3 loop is CASRTGSTDTQYF. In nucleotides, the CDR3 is TGTGCCAGCAGGACAGGTAGCACAGATACGCAGTATTTT.

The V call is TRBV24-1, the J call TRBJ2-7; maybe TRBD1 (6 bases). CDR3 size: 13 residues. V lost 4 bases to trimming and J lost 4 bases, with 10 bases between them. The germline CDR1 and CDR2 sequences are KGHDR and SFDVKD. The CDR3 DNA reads TGTGCCACCAGTGAAGGGGGAAGTTACGAGCAGTACTTC. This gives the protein CATSEGGSYEQYF.

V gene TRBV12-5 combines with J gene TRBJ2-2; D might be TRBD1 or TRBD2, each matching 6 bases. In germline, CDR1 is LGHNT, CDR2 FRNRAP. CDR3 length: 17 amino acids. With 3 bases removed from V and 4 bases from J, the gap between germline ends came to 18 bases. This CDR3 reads CASGFPHGGASTGELFF. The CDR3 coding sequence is TGTGCTAGTGGTTTCCCGCACGGGGGCGCAAGCACCGGGGAGCTGTTTTTT. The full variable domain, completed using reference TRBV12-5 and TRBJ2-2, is DARVTQTPRHKVTEMGQEVTMRCQPILGHNTVFWYRQTMMQGLELLAYFRNRAPLDDSGMPKDRFSAEMPDATLATLKIQPSEPRDSAVYFCASGFPHGGASTGELFFGEGSRLTVL.

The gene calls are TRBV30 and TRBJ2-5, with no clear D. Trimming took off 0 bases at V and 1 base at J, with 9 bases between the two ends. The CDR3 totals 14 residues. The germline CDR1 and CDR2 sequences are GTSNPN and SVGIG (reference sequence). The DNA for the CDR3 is TGTGCCTGGAGTGTACCTGGCGGCCAAGAGACCCAGTACTTC. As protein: CAWSVPGGQETQYF.

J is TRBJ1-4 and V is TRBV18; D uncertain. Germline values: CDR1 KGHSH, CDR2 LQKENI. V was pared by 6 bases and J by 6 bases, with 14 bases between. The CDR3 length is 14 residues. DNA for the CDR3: TGTGCCAGCTCCCCTCTGGGAGATCATGAAAAACTGTTTTTT. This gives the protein CASSPLGDHEKLFF.

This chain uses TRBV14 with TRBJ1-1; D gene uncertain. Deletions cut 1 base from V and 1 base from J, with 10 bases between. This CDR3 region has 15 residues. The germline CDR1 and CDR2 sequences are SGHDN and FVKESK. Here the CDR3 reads CASSQVSTPNTEAFF. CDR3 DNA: TGTGCCAGCAGCCAAGTCTCGACACCGAACACTGAAGCTTTCTTT.

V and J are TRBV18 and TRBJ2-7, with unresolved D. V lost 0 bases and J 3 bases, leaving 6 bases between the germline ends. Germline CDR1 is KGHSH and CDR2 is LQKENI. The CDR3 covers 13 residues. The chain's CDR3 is CASSPPGIYEQYF. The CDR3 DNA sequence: TGTGCCAGCTCACCACCGGGCATCTACGAGCAGTACTTC.

CDR3 bases: TGCGCCAGCAGTTACAGAGATGGCTACACCTTC. Translated, it gives CASSYRDGYTF. This chain links TRBV10-2 with TRBJ1-2; no firm D call. V dropped 5 bases and J dropped 6 bases, with 7 bases sitting between them. Germline V gives CDR1 WSHSY, CDR2 SAAADI. This CDR3 has 11 amino acids.

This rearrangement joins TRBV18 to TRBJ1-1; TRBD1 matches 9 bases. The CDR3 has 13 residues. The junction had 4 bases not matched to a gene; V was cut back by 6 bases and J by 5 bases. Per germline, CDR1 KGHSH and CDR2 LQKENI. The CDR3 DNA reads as TGTGCCAGCTCGGGGACAGGGTGGACTGAAGCTTTCTTT. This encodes CASSGTGWTEAFF.

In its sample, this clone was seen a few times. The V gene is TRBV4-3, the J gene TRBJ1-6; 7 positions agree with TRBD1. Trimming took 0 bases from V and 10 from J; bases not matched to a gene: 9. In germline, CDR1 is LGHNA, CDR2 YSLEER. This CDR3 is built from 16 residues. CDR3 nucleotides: TGCGCCAGCAGCCAAGAAGTTTCAAGGGGGCAATCACCCCTCCACTTT. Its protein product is CASSQEVSRGQSPLHF.

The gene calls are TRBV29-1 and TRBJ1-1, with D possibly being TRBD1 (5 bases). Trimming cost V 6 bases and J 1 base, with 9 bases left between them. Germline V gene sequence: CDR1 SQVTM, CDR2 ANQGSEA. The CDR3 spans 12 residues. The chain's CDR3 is CSVLTGNTEAFF. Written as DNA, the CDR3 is TGCAGCGTCCTTACAGGGAACACTGAAGCTTTCTTT.

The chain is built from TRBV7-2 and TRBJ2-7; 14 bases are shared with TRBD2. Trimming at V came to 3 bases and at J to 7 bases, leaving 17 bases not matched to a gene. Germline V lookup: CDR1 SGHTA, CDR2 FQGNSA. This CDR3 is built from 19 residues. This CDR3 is CASSFAPGLAGDFRGEQYF. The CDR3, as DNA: TGTGCCAGCAGCTTCGCTCCGGGACTAGCGGGGGACTTCCGGGGGGAGCAGTACTTC.

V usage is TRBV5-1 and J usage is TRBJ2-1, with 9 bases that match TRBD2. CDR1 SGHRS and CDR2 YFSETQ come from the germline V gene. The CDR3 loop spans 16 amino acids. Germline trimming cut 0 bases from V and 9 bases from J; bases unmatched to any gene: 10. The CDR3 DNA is TGCGCCAGCAGCTTGGAAGGCGCGGGGGGGCAAGGTGAGCAGTTCTTC. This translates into CASSLEGAGGQGEQFF.

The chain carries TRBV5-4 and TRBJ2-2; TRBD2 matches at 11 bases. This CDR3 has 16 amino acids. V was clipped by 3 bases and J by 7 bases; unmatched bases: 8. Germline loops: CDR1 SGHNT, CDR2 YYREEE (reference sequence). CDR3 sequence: CASSSRSGGALGELFF. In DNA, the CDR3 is TGTGCCAGCAGCTCCCGTAGCGGGGGGGCACTCGGGGAGCTGTTTTTT. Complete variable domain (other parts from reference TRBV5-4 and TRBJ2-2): ETGVTQSPTHLIKTRGQQVTLRCSSQSGHNTVSWYQQALGQGPQFIFQYYREEENGRGNFPPRFSGLQFPNYSSELNVNALELDDSALYLCASSSRSGGALGELFFGEGSRLTVL.

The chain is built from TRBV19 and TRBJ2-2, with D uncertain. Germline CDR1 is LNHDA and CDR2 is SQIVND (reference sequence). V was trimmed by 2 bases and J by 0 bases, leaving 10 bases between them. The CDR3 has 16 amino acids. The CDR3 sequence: CASSIMAFANTGELFF. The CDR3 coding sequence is TGTGCCAGTAGTATAATGGCATTCGCGAACACCGGGGAGCTGTTTTTT.

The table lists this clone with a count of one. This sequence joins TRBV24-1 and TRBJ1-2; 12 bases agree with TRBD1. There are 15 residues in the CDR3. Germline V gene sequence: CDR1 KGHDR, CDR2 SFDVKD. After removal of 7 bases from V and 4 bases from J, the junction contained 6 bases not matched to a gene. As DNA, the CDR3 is TGTGCCACCAGCCCCGGGACAGGGGGCTCCTATGGCTACACCTTC. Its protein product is CATSPGTGGSYGYTF.

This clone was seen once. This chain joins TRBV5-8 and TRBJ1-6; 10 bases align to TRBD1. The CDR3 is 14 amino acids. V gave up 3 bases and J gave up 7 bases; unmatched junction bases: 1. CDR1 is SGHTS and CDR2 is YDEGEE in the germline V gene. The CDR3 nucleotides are TGTGCCAGCAGCTCGACAGGGGGCAATTCACCCCTCCACTTT. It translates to CASSSTGGNSPLHF.

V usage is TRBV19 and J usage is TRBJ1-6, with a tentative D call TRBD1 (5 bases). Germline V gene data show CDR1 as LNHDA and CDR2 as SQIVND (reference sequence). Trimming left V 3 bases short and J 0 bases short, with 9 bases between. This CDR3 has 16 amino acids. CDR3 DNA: TGTGCCAGTAGTATTCGTCAGGGCTCCTATAATTCACCCCTCCACTTT. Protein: CASSIRQGSYNSPLHF.

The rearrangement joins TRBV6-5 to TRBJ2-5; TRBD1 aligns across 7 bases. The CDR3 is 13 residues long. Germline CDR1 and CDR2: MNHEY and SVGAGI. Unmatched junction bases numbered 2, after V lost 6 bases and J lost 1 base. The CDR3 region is CASRGTAQETQYF. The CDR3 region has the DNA TGTGCCAGCAGAGGGACAGCCCAAGAGACCCAGTACTTC.

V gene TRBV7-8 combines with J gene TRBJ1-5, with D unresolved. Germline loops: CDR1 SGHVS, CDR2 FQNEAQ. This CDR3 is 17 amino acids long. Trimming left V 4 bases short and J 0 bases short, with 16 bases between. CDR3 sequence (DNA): TGTGCCAGCAGCTCCGATCGCGGGCCCTATAGCAATCAGCCCCAGCATTTT. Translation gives CASSSDRGPYSNQPQHF.

The CDR3: CASSRSGGPYNEQFF. The DNA for the CDR3 is TGTGCCAGCAGTCGATCGGGGGGGCCCTACAATGAGCAGTTCTTC. V gene TRBV6-4 combines with J gene TRBJ2-1; 8 nucleotides agree with TRBD2. CDR1 MRHNA and CDR2 SNTAGT come from the germline V gene. V lost 5 bases, J lost 2 bases, and 5 bases stayed unmatched. This CDR3 spans 15 amino acids.

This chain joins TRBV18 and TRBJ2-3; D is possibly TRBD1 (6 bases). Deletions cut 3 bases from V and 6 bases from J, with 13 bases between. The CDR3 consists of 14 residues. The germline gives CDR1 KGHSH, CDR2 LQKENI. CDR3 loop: CASSPGQPPDTQYF. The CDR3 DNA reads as TGTGCCAGCTCACCGGGACAACCCCCGGATACGCAGTATTTT.